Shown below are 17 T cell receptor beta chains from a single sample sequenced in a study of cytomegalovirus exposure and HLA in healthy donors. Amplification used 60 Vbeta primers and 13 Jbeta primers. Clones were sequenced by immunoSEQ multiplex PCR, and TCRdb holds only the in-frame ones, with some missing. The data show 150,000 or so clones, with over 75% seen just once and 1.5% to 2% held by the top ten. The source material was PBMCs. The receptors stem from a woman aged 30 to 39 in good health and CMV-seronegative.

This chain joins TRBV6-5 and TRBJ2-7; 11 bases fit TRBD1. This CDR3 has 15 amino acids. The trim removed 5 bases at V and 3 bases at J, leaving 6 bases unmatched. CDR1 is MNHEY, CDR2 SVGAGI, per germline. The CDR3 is CASSKSGTGGYEQYF. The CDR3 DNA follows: TGTGCCAGCAGTAAATCCGGGACAGGGGGCTACGAGCAGTACTTC.

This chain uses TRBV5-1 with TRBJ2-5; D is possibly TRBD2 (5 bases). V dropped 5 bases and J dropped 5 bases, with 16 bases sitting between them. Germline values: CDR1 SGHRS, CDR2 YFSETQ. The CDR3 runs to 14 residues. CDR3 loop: CASRPGGGGETQYF. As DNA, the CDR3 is TGCGCCAGCAGGCCTGGCGGAGGTGGGGAGACCCAGTACTTC.

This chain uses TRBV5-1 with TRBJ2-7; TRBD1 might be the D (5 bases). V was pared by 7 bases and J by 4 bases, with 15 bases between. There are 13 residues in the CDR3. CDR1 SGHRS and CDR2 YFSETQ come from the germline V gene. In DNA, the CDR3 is TGCGCCAGCGGTGAAGGCAGGACATACGAGCAGTACTTC. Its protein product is CASGEGRTYEQYF.

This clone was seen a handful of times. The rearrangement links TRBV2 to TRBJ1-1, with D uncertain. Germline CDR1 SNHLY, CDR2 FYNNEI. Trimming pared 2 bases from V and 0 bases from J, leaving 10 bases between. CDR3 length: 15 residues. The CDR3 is CASSEWAQLNTEAFF. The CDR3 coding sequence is TGTGCCAGCAGTGAATGGGCCCAGTTGAACACTGAAGCTTTCTTT. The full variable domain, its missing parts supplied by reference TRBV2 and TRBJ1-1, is EPEVTQTPSHQVTQMGQEVILRCVPISNHLYFYWYRQILGQKVEFLVSFYNNEISEKSEIFDDQFSVERPDGSNFTLKIRSTKLEDSAMYFCASSEWAQLNTEAFFGQGTRLTVV.

In nucleotides, the CDR3 is TGTGCCAGCAGTGGGTCCGGGACAGCTTTCTATTCCGGCTACACCTTC. Amino acid sequence: CASSGSGTAFYSGYTF. The gene calls are TRBV2 and TRBJ1-2; TRBD1 matches 7 bases. There are 16 residues in the CDR3. Looked up from germline, CDR1 is SNHLY and CDR2 is FYNNEI. Trimming cost V 4 bases and J 8 bases; bases outside gene matches: 16.

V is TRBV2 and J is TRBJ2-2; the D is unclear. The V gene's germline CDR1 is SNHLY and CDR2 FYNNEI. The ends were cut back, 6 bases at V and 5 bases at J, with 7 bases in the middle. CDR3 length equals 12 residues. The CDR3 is CASRVETGELFF. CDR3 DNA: TGTGCCAGCAGGGTAGAGACCGGGGAGCTGTTTTTT.

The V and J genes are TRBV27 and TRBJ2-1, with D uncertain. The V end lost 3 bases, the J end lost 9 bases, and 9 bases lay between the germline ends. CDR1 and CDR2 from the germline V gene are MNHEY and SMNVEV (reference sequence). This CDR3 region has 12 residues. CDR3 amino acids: CASSFSGAEQFF. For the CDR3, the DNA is TGTGCCAGCAGTTTTTCCGGAGCTGAGCAGTTCTTC.

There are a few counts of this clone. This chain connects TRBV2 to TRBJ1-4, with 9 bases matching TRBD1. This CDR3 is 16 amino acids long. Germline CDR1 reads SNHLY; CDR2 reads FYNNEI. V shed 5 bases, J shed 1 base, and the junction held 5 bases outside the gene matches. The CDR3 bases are TGTGCCAGCAGTCGCGACAGGGGGGGAACTAATGAAAAACTGTTTTTT. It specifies CASSRDRGGTNEKLFF.

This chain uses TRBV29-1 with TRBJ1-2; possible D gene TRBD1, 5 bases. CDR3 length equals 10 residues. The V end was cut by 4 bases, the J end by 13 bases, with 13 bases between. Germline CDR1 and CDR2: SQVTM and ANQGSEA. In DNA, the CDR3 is TGCAGCGTTGCACACAACACAGGCACCTTC. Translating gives CSVAHNTGTF.

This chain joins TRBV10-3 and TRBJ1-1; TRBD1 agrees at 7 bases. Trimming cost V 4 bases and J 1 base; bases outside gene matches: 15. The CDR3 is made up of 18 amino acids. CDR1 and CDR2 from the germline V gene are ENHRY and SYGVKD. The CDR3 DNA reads TGTGCCATCAGTGGAGGTCCACTAAAACAGGGGAAGAACACTGAAGCTTTCTTT. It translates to CAISGGPLKQGKNTEAFF.

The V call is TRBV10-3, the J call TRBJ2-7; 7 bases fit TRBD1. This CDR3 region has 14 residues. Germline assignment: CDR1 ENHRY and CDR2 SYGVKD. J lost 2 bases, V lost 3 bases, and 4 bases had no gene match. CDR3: CAISEIQGAYEQYF. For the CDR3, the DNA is TGTGCCATCAGTGAAATCCAGGGGGCCTACGAGCAGTACTTC.

This CDR3 is CASSPGASGNTIYF. CDR3 DNA: TGTGCCAGCTCACCAGGGGCCTCAGGAAACACCATATATTTT. The chain carries TRBV18 and TRBJ1-3, with D perhaps TRBD1 (5 bases). Between the trimmed V and J ends, which lost 2 bases and 4 bases, there was a span of 9 bases. This CDR3 has 14 amino acids. Germline-derived CDR1 and CDR2 are KGHSH and LQKENI.

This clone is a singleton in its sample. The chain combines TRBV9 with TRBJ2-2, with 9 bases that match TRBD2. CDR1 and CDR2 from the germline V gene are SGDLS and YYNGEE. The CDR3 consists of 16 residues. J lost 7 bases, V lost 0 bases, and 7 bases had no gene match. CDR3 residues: CASSVGASGMNGELFF. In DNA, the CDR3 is TGTGCCAGCAGCGTAGGGGCTAGCGGGATGAACGGGGAGCTGTTTTTT.

The CDR3 region is CASSQDLGDTQYF. Here the CDR3 DNA reads TGCGCCAGCAGCCAAGATCTCGGAGATACGCAGTATTTT. The genes are TRBV4-3 and TRBJ2-3; the D is unclear. Germline CDR1 LGHNA, CDR2 YSLEER. Trimming removed 0 bases at V and 5 bases at J, with 6 bases between. The CDR3 is made up of 13 amino acids.

CDR3 residues: CASSVEVRGVDGYTF. Here the CDR3 DNA reads TGTGCCAGCAGCGTAGAGGTTCGGGGGGTGGATGGCTACACCTTC. The V gene is TRBV9, the J gene TRBJ1-2; tentatively, D is TRBD1 (5 bases). The CDR3 consists of 15 residues. CDR1 SGDLS and CDR2 YYNGEE come from the germline V gene. Trimming shortened V by 0 bases and J by 6 bases, and 15 bases separated the two germline ends.

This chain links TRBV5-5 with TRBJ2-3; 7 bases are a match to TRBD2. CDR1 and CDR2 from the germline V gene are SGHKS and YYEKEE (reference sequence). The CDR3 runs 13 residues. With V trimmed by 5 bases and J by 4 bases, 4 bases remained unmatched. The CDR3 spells CASSLAAADTQYF. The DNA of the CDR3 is TGTGCCAGCAGTCTAGCGGCGGCAGATACGCAGTATTTT.

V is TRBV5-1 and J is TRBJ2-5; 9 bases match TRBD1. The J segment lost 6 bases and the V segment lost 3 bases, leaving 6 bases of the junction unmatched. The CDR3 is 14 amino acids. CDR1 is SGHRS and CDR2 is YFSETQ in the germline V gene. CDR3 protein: CASSSTGGEKTQYF. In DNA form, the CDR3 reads TGCGCCAGCAGCTCTACAGGGGGCGAAAAGACCCAGTACTTC.